The present entry profiles one T cell receptor beta chain with its context. Its antigen is undetermined. The CDR3 is made up of 18 amino acids. The trim removed 0 bases at V and 3 bases at J, leaving 10 bases unmatched. Looked up from germline, CDR1 is MNHEY and CDR2 is SMNVEV (reference sequence). The data are from a study of cytomegalovirus exposure and HLA in healthy donors. Turning to the study itself: As an earlier analysis found, 150 million to 200 million T cells yielded over 95 million unique TCR beta sequences. Study-wide results and caveats: A later analysis by the authors found several of the most significant clusters apparently linked to common viral pathogens. No immune exposure information besides CMV serostatus was available.

PCR involved 60 Vbeta and 13 Jbeta primers. Clones were sequenced by immunoSEQ multiplex PCR, and TCRdb holds only the in-frame ones, with some missing. The repertoire holds about 120,000 clones, with 80% as singletons. The specimen was PBMCs. The clonotype originates from a male donor in good health and CMV-seronegative. The chain recombines TRBV27 with TRBJ2-2, with TRBD1 identical over 7 bases. CDR3 sequence reads: CASSLSPVGRGYTGELFF. The CDR3, as DNA: TGTGCCAGCAGTTTATCTCCCGTGGGCAGGGGGTACACCGGGGAGCTGTTTTTT.